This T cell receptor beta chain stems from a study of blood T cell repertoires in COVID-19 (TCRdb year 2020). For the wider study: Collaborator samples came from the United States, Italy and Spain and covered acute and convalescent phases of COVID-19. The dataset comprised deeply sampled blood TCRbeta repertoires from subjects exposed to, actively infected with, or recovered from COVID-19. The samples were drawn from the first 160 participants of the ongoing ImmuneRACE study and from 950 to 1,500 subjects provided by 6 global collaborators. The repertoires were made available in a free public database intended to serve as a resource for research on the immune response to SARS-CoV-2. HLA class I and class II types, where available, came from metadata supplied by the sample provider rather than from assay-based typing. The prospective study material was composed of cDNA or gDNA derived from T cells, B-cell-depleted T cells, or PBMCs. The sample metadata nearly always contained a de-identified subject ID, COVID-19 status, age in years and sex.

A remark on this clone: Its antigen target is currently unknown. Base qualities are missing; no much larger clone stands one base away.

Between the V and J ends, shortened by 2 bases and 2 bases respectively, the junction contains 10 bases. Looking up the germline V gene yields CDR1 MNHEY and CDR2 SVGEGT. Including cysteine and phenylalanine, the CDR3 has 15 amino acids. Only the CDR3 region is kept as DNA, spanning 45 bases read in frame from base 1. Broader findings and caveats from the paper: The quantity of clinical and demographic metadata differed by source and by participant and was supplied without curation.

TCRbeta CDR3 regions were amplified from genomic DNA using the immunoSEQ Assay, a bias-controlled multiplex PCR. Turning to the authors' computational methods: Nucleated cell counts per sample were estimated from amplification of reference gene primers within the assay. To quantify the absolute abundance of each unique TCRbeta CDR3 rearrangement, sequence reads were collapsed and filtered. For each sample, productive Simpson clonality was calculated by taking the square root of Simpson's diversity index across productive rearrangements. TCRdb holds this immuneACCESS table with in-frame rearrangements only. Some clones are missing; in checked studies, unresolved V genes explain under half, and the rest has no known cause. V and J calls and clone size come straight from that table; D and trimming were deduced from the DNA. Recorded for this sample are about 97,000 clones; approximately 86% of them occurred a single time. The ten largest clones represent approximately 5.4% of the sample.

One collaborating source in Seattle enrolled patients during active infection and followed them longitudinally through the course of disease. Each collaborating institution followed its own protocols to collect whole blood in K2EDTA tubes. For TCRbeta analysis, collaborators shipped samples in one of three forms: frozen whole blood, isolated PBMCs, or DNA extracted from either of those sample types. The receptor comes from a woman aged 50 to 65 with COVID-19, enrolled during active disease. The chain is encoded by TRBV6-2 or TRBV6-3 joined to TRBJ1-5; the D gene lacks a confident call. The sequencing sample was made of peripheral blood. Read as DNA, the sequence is TGTGCCAGCAGTTACCCCCACGAGGGCAATCAGCCCCAGCATTTT. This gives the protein CASSYPHEGNQPQHF.